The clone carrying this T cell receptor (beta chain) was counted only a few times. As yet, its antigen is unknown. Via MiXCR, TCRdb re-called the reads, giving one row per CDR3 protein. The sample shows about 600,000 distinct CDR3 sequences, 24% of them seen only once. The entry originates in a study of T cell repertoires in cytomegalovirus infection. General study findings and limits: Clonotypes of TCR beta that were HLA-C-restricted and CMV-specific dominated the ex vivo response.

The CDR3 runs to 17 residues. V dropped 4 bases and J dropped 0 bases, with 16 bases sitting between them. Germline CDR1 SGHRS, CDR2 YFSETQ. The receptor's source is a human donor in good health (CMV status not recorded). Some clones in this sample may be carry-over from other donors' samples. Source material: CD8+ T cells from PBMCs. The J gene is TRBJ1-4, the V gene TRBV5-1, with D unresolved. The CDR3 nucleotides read TGCGCCAGCAGCGGACGCCTAACCGGGGCAACTAATGAAAAACTGTTTTTT. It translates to CASSGRLTGATNEKLFF.